This section outlines one T cell receptor (beta chain) sequence together with its context. The data originate from a study of T cell changes during pregnancy in multiple sclerosis. Clones were sequenced by immunoSEQ multiplex PCR, and TCRdb holds only the in-frame ones, with some missing. Among about 38,000 clones listed, approximately 94% were seen once. This specimen was CD4+ T cells from peripheral blood mononuclear cells, taken in the second trimester of pregnancy. The TCR comes from a female donor with multiple sclerosis, enrolled in a pregnancy study.

For the CDR3, the DNA is TGCAGCGTCGGACCGGGACAGGGGTATGGCTACACCTTC. It specifies CSVGPGQGYGYTF. This chain connects TRBV29-1 to TRBJ1-2; 10 bases agree with TRBD1. The CDR3 extends over 13 amino acids. Trimming cost V 6 bases and J 5 bases; bases outside gene matches: 6. Germline-derived CDR1 and CDR2 are SQVTM and ANQGSEA.